The next 8 T cell receptor beta chains were all read from a single sample in a study of T-cell reconstitution after alpha-beta-depleted transplantation in children. TCRbeta library preparation incorporated unique molecular identifiers. TCRdb passed the PCR reads through MiXCR, listing each CDR3 protein once. The table lists a few hundred thousand distinct CDR3 sequences, roughly 14% of them singletons. The source material was PBMCs, sampled from the stem cell graft. The receptor source for this set is a human donor who donated a stem cell graft to a child with Fanconi anemia.

This clonotype was counted a few times. This rearrangement joins TRBV10-3 to TRBJ2-5; D is ambiguous. Looked up from germline, CDR1 is ENHRY and CDR2 is SYGVKD. This CDR3 comprises 14 residues. Trimming left V 5 bases short and J 2 bases short, with 12 bases between. CDR3 in amino acids: CAISQNTVQETQYF. The CDR3 coding sequence is TGTGCCATCAGTCAAAACACCGTTCAAGAGACCCAGTACTTC.

This chain links TRBV7-8 with TRBJ1-2, with TRBD1 as a possible D gene (5 bases). Trimming removed 4 bases from V and 8 bases from J, with 17 bases in between. The CDR3 sequence is 14 residues long. Germline V gives CDR1 SGHVS, CDR2 FQNEAQ. In DNA, the CDR3 is TGTGCCAGCAGCTGGGAGGGGATTACGGGCGGCTACACCTTC. This translates into CASSWEGITGGYTF.

The gene calls are TRBV9 and TRBJ2-3; 8 nucleotides align to TRBD2. The CDR3 consists of 15 residues. Germline lookup yields CDR1 SGDLS and CDR2 YYNGEE. Losses at the gene ends were 0 bases for V and 5 bases for J; bases not matched to a gene: 5. This CDR3 is CASSVGGLARDTQYF. The CDR3, as DNA: TGTGCCAGCAGCGTAGGAGGACTAGCAAGAGATACGCAGTATTTT.

The chain joins TRBV3-1 to TRBJ2-2; TRBD2 matches 10 bases. The CDR3 is 17 amino acids. Losses at the gene ends were 2 bases for V and 0 bases for J; bases not matched to a gene: 3. Germline values: CDR1 LGHDT, CDR2 YNNKEL (reference sequence). CDR3 nucleotide sequence: TGTGCCAGCAGCCAATGGAGCGGGGGGGCGAACACCGGGGAGCTGTTTTTT. Protein product: CASSQWSGGANTGELFF.

This clonotype was seen many times. The chain is built from TRBV18 and TRBJ2-3; a weak D match, TRBD2 (5 bases). CDR3 length: 10 amino acids. The V end was cut by 8 bases, the J end by 5 bases, with 5 bases between. CDR1 is KGHSH and CDR2 is LQKENI in the germline V gene. The CDR3 sequence is CASGRDTQYF. CDR3 in DNA: TGTGCCAGCGGGAGAGATACGCAGTATTTT.

This clonotype showed up many times. This chain links TRBV12-3 or TRBV12-4 with TRBJ1-2; 9 positions agree with TRBD1. V shed 5 bases, J shed 5 bases, and the junction held 6 bases outside the gene matches. The CDR3 extends over 14 amino acids. CDR3 region: CASSKGTGIYGYTF. The CDR3 nucleotides are TGTGCCAGCAGTAAAGGGACAGGGATATATGGCTACACCTTC.

This clonotype was seen more than once but under ten times. The CDR3 here is CASSSTTASYEQYF. The DNA for the CDR3 is TGTGCCAGCAGTTCCACGACAGCCTCCTACGAGCAGTACTTC. V is TRBV6-2 or TRBV6-3 and J is TRBJ2-7; D possibly corresponds to TRBD1 (5 bases). CDR3 length: 14 residues. V shed 4 bases and J shed 0 bases, with 10 bases lying between them. From germline, CDR1 is MNHEY and CDR2 SVGEGT.

The V gene is TRBV5-1, the J gene TRBJ2-7, with 8 bases lining up with TRBD1. CDR1 is SGHRS, CDR2 YFSETQ, per germline. The length of the CDR3 is 11 residues. After removal of 4 bases from V and 11 bases from J, the junction contained 5 bases not matched to a gene. The CDR3 DNA sequence: TGCGCCAGCAGCGACGGACAGGGCGAGTACTTC. Translation: CASSDGQGEYF.